This T cell receptor beta chain originates from a study of T cell responses to AZD1222 COVID-19 vaccine. Broader study findings: Repertoires were obtained only post-peak T cell response. Within unmutated variant regions lay the reported targets of nearly half of spike-specific TCRs.

This CDR3 comprises 13 residues. V was clipped by 7 bases and J by 6 bases, with 15 bases between them. Germline V gene data show CDR1 as SQVTM and CDR2 as ANQGSEA. A remark on this clone: Its cognate antigen is unknown.

Sequencing was performed with immunoSEQ multiplex PCR; in TCRdb, only in-frame clones are kept and a portion is missing. Altogether around 83,000 clones are present, under 95% being singletons, with the ten largest covering approximately 5.5%. The V and J genes are TRBV29-1 and TRBJ2-2; tentatively, D is TRBD1 (6 bases). Sample: peripheral blood, taken on day 0 of AZD1222 vaccination. The origin of this receptor is an adult in good health. DNA of the CDR3: TGCAGCGCCCCGGACAGAACGGCCGGGGAGCTGTTTTTT. Encoded protein: CSAPDRTAGELFF.